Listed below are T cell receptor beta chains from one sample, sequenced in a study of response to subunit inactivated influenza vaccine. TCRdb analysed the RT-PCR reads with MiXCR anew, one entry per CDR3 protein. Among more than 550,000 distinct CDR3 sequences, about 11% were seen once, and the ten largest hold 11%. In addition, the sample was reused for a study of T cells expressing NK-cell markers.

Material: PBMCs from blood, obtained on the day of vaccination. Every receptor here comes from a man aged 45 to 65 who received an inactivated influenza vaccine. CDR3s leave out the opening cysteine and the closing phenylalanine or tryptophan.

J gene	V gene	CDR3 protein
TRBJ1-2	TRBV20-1	SAREMGGAHYGYT
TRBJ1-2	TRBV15	ATSRGGDRYGYT
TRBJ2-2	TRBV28	ASSGTTGFTGELF
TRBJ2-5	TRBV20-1	SARDPSRGFEETQY
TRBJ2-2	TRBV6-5	ASSYFQARGPLTPGELF
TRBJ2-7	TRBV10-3	AIRFDGTGVYEQY
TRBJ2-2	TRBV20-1	SAKVPQNTGELF
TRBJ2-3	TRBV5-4	ASRTSYTDTQY
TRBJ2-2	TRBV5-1	ASSLGQVNTGELF
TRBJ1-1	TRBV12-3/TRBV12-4	ASSFTAGLTEAF
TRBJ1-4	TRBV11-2	ASSLVSQEKLF
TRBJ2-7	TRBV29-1	SVEAKAGKDYEQY
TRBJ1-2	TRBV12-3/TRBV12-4	ASSSPGAYGYT
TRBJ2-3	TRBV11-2	ASSSGHRPSTDTQY
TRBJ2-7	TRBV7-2	ASSLAGQGQYEQY
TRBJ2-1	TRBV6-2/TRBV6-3	ASSRRGDNEQF
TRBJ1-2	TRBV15	ATSGLRLGRGYGYT
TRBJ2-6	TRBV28	ASRPEAGANVLT
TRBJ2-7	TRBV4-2	ASSQEGLAVRYEQY
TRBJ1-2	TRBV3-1	ASSQDGQPNYGYT